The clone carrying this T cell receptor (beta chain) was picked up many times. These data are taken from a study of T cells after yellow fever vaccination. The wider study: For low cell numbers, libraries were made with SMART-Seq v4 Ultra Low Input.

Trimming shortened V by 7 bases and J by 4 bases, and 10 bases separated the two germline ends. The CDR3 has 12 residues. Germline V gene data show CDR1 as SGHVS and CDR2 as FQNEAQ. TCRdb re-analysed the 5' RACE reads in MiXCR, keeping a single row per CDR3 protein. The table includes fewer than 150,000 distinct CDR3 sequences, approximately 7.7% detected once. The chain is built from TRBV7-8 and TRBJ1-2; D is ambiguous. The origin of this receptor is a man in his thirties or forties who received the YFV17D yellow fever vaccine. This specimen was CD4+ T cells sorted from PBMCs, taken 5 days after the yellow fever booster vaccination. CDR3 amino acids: CASTPQAYGYTF. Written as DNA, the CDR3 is TGTGCCAGCACCCCCCAGGCCTATGGCTACACCTTC.